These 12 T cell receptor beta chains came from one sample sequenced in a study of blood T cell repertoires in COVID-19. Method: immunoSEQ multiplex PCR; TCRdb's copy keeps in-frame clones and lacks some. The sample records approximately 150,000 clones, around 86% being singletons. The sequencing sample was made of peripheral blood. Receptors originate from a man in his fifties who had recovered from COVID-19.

The DNA of the CDR3 is TGTGCCAGCAGTTTATACAGGGGGGATTCACCCCTCCACTTT. Translation gives CASSLYRGDSPLHF. The rearrangement uses TRBV27 and TRBJ1-6; 8 nucleotides line up with TRBD1. J was trimmed by 8 bases and V by 1 base; bases with no gene match: 1. Germline CDR1 MNHEY, CDR2 SMNVEV (reference sequence). The CDR3 has 14 amino acids.

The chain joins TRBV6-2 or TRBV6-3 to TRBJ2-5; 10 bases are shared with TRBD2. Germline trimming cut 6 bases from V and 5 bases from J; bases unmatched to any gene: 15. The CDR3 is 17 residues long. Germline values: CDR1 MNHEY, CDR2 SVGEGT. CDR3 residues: CASSHGSSGGSVETQYF. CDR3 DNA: TGTGCCAGCAGCCATGGGTCTAGCGGGGGATCCGTGGAGACCCAGTACTTC.

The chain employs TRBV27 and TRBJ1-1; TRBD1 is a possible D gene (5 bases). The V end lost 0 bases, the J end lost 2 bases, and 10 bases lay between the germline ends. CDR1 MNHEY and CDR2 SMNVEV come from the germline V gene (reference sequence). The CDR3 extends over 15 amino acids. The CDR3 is CASSLSDSVNTEAFF. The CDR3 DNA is TGTGCCAGCAGTTTATCTGACAGCGTAAACACTGAAGCTTTCTTT.

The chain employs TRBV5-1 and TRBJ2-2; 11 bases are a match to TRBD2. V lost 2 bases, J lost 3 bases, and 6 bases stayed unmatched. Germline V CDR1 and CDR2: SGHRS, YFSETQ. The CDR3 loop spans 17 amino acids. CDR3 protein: CASSFGLAGGDTGELFF. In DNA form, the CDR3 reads TGCGCCAGCAGCTTCGGCCTAGCGGGGGGTGACACCGGGGAGCTGTTTTTT.

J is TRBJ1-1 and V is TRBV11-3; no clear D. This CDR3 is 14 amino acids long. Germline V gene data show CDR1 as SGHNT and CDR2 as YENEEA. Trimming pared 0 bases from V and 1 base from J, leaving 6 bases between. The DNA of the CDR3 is TGTGCCAGCAGCTTAGAGGCTGGGAACACTGAAGCTTTCTTT. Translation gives CASSLEAGNTEAFF.

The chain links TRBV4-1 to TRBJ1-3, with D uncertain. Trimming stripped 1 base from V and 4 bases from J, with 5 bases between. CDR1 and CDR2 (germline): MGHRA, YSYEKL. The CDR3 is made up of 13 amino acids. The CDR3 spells CASSQVAGNTIYF. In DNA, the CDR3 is TGCGCCAGCAGCCAAGTGGCCGGAAACACCATATATTTT.

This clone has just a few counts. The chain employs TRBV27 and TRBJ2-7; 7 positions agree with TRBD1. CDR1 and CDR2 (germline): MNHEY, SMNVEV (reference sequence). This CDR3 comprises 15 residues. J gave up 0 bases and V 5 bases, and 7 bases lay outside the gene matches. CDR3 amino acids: CASSPRDSRSYEQYF. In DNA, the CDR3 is TGTGCCAGCAGTCCACGGGACAGCCGCTCCTACGAGCAGTACTTC.

CDR3 protein: CASSEVYYQETQYF. In DNA form, the CDR3 reads TGTGCCAGCAGTGAAGTCTACTATCAAGAGACCCAGTACTTC. The rearrangement links TRBV6-1 to TRBJ2-5; D unresolved. The CDR3 is 14 residues long. Trimming removed 1 base from V and 2 bases from J, with 8 bases in between. Germline V CDR1 and CDR2: MNHNS, SASEGT.

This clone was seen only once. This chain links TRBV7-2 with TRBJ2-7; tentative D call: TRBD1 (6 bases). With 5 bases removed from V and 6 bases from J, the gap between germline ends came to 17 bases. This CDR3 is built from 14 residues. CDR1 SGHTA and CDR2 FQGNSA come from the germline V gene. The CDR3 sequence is CASSLSPATGEQYF. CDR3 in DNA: TGTGCCAGCAGCCTTTCGCCCGCGACAGGCGAGCAGTACTTC.

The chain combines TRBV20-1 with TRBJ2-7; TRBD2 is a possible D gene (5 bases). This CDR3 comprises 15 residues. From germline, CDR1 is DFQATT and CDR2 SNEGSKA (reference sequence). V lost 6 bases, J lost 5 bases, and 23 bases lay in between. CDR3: CSASLDGELGHEQYF. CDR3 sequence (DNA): TGCAGTGCCAGTCTCGACGGGGAACTAGGCCACGAGCAGTACTTC.

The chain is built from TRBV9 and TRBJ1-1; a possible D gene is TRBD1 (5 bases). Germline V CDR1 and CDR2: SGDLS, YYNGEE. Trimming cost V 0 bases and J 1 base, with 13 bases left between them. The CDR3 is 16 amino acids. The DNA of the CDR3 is TGTGCCAGCAGCGTAGCTACCCCAGGGTCGAACACTGAAGCTTTCTTT. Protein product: CASSVATPGSNTEAFF.

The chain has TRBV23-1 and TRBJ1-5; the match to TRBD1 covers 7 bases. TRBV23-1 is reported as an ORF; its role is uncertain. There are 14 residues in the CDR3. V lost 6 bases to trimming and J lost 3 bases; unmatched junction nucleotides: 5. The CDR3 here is CASSFGTVNQPQHF. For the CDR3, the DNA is TGCGCCAGCAGCTTTGGGACAGTCAATCAGCCCCAGCATTTT.